Reported below is one T cell receptor (beta chain). What it binds is unknown. This sample was included in a study of CD8+ T cells in alopecia areata. In the study overall: Tofacitinib administration to treated patients was oral, at 5 to 10 mg twice daily. For treated patients, severity scores reflected the percentage of scalp area affected.

Study observations and caveats: Tofacitinib significantly lowered scalp clonality and expanded CD8+ clones among the top 100.

Trimming removed 3 bases from V and 2 bases from J, with 15 bases in between. Germline CDR1 SGHNT, CDR2 YYREEE (reference sequence). The CDR3 totals 15 residues. RNA extraction was followed by reverse transcription into cDNA, which acted as the sequencing template. TCRdb's table, derived via immunoSEQ multiplex PCR, lists solely in-frame clones and lacks some. Of about 99,000 clones listed, 70% to 90% are singletons. Treatment reported: oral pan-JAK inhibitor, 5-10 mg twice daily. Punch biopsies of lesional scalp, plus peripheral blood, were taken from alopecia areata patients. The TCR originated in a human donor with alopecia areata. The sequencing used CD8+ T cells sorted from blood, collected between weeks 30 and 35, from a patient treated with tofacitinib. The V call is TRBV5-4, the J call TRBJ2-7; D might be TRBD2 (6 bases). The CDR3 reads CASSWGPGLAYEQYF. CDR3 DNA sequence: TGTGCCAGCAGCTGGGGCCCGGGACTGGCCTACGAGCAGTACTTC.